These T cell receptor beta chains were read from a single sample in a study of cytomegalovirus exposure and HLA in healthy donors. TCRdb's table, derived via immunoSEQ multiplex PCR, lists solely in-frame clones and lacks some. The repertoire holds roughly 75,000 clones, with around 95% as singletons. The sequenced sample consisted of PBMCs. The receptors here all came from a man aged 18 to 29 in good health and CMV-seropositive. Both conserved end residues are part of each CDR3. Each record gives: D gene, clone size, J gene, CDR3 length, V gene, CDR3 protein, CDR3 DNA. A D gene is named only where the DNA matches it firmly. A row's size may be missing; if present it is once, few, many or a size class.

d_gene: NA; abundance: NA; j_gene: TRBJ2-1; len: 15; v_gene: TRBV27; CDR3aa: CASSFAQGIYNEQFF; CDR3nt: TGTGCCAGCAGTTTTGCCCAGGGGATCTACAATGAGCAGTTCTTC
d_gene: TRBD1; abundance: NA; j_gene: TRBJ2-2; len: 15; v_gene: TRBV29-1; CDR3aa: CSVQGQGANTGELFF; CDR3nt: TGCAGCGTTCAAGGACAGGGGGCGAACACCGGGGAGCTGTTTTTT
d_gene: NA; abundance: NA; j_gene: TRBJ2-2; len: 12; v_gene: TRBV28; CDR3aa: CASSLAAGELFF; CDR3nt: TGTGCCAGCAGTTTGGCTGCCGGGGAGCTGTTTTTT
d_gene: TRBD1; abundance: NA; j_gene: TRBJ1-1; len: 13; v_gene: TRBV6-5; CDR3aa: CASSPRTGWVLFF; CDR3nt: TGTGCCAGCAGTCCCAGGACAGGTTGGGTTTTATTCTTT
d_gene: TRBD2; abundance: once; j_gene: TRBJ2-1; len: 15; v_gene: TRBV18; CDR3aa: CASSPPTSGYNEQFF; CDR3nt: TGTGCCAGCTCACCCCCGACTAGCGGATACAATGAGCAGTTCTTC
d_gene: NA; abundance: NA; j_gene: TRBJ1-5; len: 13; v_gene: TRBV7-2; CDR3aa: CASSSGRNQPQHF; CDR3nt: TGTGCCAGCAGCTCAGGGAGGAATCAGCCCCAGCATTTT
d_gene: NA; abundance: once; j_gene: TRBJ1-1; len: 11; v_gene: TRBV5-6; CDR3aa: CASSYRELAFF; CDR3nt: TGTGCCAGCAGCTACAGGGAGTTGGCTTTCTTT
d_gene: NA; abundance: NA; j_gene: TRBJ1-4; len: 15; v_gene: TRBV5-1; CDR3aa: CASSLEVPGDEKLFF; CDR3nt: TGCGCCAGCAGCTTGGAGGTCCCAGGGGATGAAAAACTGTTTTTT
d_gene: NA; abundance: once; j_gene: TRBJ1-2; len: 14; v_gene: TRBV18; CDR3aa: CASSPTDSPWGYTF; CDR3nt: TGTGCCAGCTCACCTACCGACAGCCCTTGGGGCTACACCTTC
d_gene: NA; abundance: NA; j_gene: TRBJ2-1; len: 14; v_gene: TRBV2; CDR3aa: CASLARRNYNEQFF; CDR3nt: TGTGCCAGCTTGGCCCGAAGAAACTACAATGAGCAGTTCTTC
d_gene: TRBD1; abundance: NA; j_gene: TRBJ1-1; len: 12; v_gene: TRBV5-1; CDR3aa: CASRLDREQAFF; CDR3nt: TGCGCCAGCAGACTGGACAGGGAGCAAGCTTTCTTT
d_gene: NA; abundance: NA; j_gene: TRBJ2-7; len: 16; v_gene: TRBV9; CDR3aa: CASSPSGGFSSYEQYF; CDR3nt: TGTGCCAGCAGCCCCTCTGGCGGGTTTAGCTCCTACGAGCAGTACTTC
d_gene: TRBD2; abundance: NA; j_gene: TRBJ2-1; len: 15; v_gene: TRBV7-6; CDR3aa: CASSPRTSGIDEQFF; CDR3nt: TGTGCCAGCAGCCCACGGACTAGCGGGATTGATGAGCAGTTCTTC
d_gene: NA; abundance: NA; j_gene: TRBJ1-6; len: 12; v_gene: TRBV5-6; CDR3aa: CASSFDSGPLHF; CDR3nt: TGTGCCAGCAGCTTCGACTCGGGTCCCCTCCACTTT
d_gene: NA; abundance: NA; j_gene: TRBJ2-6; len: 16; v_gene: TRBV5-1; CDR3aa: CASSLASNVGANVLTF; CDR3nt: TGCGCCAGCAGCTTGGCCTCTAATGTTGGGGCCAACGTCCTGACTTTC
d_gene: NA; abundance: NA; j_gene: TRBJ2-2; len: 16; v_gene: TRBV5-1; CDR3aa: CTSSLVGAINTGELFF; CDR3nt: TGCACCAGCAGCTTGGTGGGGGCCATAAACACCGGGGAGCTGTTTTTT
d_gene: NA; abundance: NA; j_gene: TRBJ1-4; len: 15; v_gene: TRBV27; CDR3aa: CASSLLGQTNEKLFF; CDR3nt: TGTGCCAGCAGTTTATTAGGACAGACTAATGAAAAACTGTTTTTT
d_gene: NA; abundance: once; j_gene: TRBJ2-7; len: 12; v_gene: TRBV2; CDR3aa: CASLGALNEQYF; CDR3nt: TGTGCCAGCCTGGGGGCGCTGAACGAGCAGTACTTC
d_gene: NA; abundance: NA; j_gene: TRBJ1-5; len: 14; v_gene: TRBV14; CDR3aa: CASSQSGGNQPQHF; CDR3nt: TGTGCCAGCAGCCAATCCGGGGGCAATCAGCCCCAGCATTTT
d_gene: NA; abundance: NA; j_gene: TRBJ1-3; len: 18; v_gene: TRBV6-1; CDR3aa: CASSVPPRRQDSGNTIYF; CDR3nt: TGTGCCAGCAGTGTCCCCCCTCGGAGGCAGGACTCTGGAAACACCATATATTTT
d_gene: NA; abundance: NA; j_gene: TRBJ2-1; len: 15; v_gene: TRBV9; CDR3aa: CASSVGGGPTNEQFF; CDR3nt: TGTGCCAGCAGCGTAGGCGGGGGCCCTACCAATGAGCAGTTCTTC
d_gene: TRBD2; abundance: NA; j_gene: TRBJ2-7; len: 16; v_gene: TRBV5-1; CDR3aa: CASSPWALAGAYEQYF; CDR3nt: TGCGCCAGCAGCCCCTGGGCGCTAGCGGGGGCCTACGAGCAGTACTTC
d_gene: NA; abundance: NA; j_gene: TRBJ2-7; len: 15; v_gene: TRBV10-2; CDR3aa: CASSTAGTLLYEQYF; CDR3nt: TGCGCCAGCAGTACAGCCGGGACTCTCCTCTACGAGCAGTACTTC
d_gene: NA; abundance: NA; j_gene: TRBJ1-1; len: 16; v_gene: TRBV5-4; CDR3aa: CASSLGRGYRDTEAFF; CDR3nt: TGTGCCAGCAGCTTAGGCAGGGGATATAGGGACACTGAAGCTTTCTTT
d_gene: NA; abundance: NA; j_gene: TRBJ2-3; len: 15; v_gene: TRBV6-5; CDR3aa: CASSYSGLNTDTQYF; CDR3nt: TGTGCCAGCAGTTACTCTGGCCTCAACACAGATACGCAGTATTTT
d_gene: NA; abundance: NA; j_gene: TRBJ2-3; len: 15; v_gene: TRBV7-3; CDR3aa: CASSSTGGRTDTQYF; CDR3nt: TGTGCCAGCAGCTCCACGGGGGGCCGGACAGATACGCAGTATTTT
d_gene: NA; abundance: few; j_gene: TRBJ2-2; len: 15; v_gene: TRBV11-2; CDR3aa: CASSPPGLNTGELFF; CDR3nt: TGTGCCAGCAGCCCCCCAGGACTGAACACCGGGGAGCTGTTTTTT
d_gene: TRBD1; abundance: NA; j_gene: TRBJ2-6; len: 21; v_gene: TRBV27; CDR3aa: CASSRWGYGGRGLSGANVLTF; CDR3nt: TGTGCCAGCAGTCGCTGGGGCTATGGTGGCAGGGGGCTAAGTGGGGCCAACGTCCTGACTTTC
d_gene: TRBD1; abundance: NA; j_gene: TRBJ1-2; len: 15; v_gene: TRBV11-2; CDR3aa: CASSFSRQGAGGYTF; CDR3nt: TGTGCCAGCAGCTTTTCACGCCAGGGGGCGGGAGGCTACACCTTC